This T cell receptor gamma chain was identified during a study of γδ T cells in repeated Plasmodium falciparum infection. Study context: Some Malian samples span acute malaria episodes; others come from no-transmission periods.

This clone was seen repeatedly, ten times or more. The TCRdb protein, from a much larger clone, departs from this DNA's translation at residue 8, likely by read error; the protein shown derives from the DNA. Both TRG and TRD chains were sequenced from each sorted sample. TCRdb re-identified clones in the multiplex PCR reads via CATT. The sample consists of approximately 26,000 gamma-chain clones, around 2.9% of them appearing once. The sample taken for sequencing was gamma-delta T cells from blood. This receptor was taken from a pool of human donors (malaria-infected and uninfected, not separated).

CDR3: CALWELGRKIKVF. CDR3 bases: TGTGCCTTGTGGGAGCTGGGCAGAAAAATCAAGGTATTT. The chain carries TRGV9 and TRGJP. CDR1 is GITISATS and CDR2 is ISYDGTV in the germline V gene (reference sequence). The CDR3 length is 13 residues.